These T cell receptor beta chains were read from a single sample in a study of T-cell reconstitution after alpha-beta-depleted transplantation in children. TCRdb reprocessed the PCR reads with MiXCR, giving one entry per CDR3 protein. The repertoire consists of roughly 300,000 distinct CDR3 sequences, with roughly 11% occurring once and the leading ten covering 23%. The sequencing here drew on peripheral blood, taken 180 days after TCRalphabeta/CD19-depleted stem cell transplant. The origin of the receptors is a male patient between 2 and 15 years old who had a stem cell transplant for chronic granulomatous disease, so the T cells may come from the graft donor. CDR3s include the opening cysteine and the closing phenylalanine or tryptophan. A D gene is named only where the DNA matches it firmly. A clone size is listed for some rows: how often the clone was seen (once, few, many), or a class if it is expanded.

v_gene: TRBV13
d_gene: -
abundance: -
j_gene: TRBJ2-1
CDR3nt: TGTGCCAGCAGCGGGGGGCTAGCGGCGAGCGGGTGGGGGAATGAGCAGTTCTTC
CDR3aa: CASSGGLAASGWGNEQFF

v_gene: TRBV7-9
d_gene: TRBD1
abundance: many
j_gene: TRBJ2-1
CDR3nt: TGTGCCAGCGGGACAGGGTCAGGCAATGAGCAGTTCTTC
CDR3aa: CASGTGSGNEQFF

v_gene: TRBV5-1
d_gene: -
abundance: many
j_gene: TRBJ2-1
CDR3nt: TGCGCCAGCAGCTTGAACGGAGCAAGGTCCTACAATGAGCAGTTCTTC
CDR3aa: CASSLNGARSYNEQFF

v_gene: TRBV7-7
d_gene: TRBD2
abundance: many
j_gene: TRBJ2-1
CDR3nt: TGTGCTAGCAGCTTAGGGGTAGCGGGGAGTAATGAGCAGTTCTTC
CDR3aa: CASSLGVAGSNEQFF

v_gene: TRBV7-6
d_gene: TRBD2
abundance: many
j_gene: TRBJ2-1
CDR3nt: TGTGCCAGCAGCTCCCTAGCGGGACTACCAAATGAGCAGTTCTTC
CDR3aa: CASSSLAGLPNEQFF

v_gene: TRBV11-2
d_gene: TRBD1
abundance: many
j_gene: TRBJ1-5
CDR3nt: TGTGCCAGCAGCTTTCAGGGGGGCAATCAGCCCCAGCATTTT
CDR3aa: CASSFQGGNQPQHF

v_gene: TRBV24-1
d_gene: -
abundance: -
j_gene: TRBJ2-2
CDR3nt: TGTGCCACCGCAGAGGCCGGGGAGCTGTTTTTT
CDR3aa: CATAEAGELFF

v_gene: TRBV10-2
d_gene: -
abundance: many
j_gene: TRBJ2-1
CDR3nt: TGCGCCACCTCCGCCTACAATGAGCAGTTCTTC
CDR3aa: CATSAYNEQFF

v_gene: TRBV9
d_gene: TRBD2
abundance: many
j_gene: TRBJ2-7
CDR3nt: TGTGCCAGCAGCCCGCGCTCTAGCGGGAGTTTATACGAGCAGTACTTC
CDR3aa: CASSPRSSGSLYEQYF

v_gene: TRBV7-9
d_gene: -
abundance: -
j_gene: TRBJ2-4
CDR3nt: TGTGCCAGTTGGGTGAGGGAGGACATTCAGTACTTC
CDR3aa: CASWVREDIQYF

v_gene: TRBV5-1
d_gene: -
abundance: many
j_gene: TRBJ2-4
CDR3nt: TGCGCCAGCAGCTTGACGGCAGGTCCAGACATTCAGTACTTC
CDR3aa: CASSLTAGPDIQYF

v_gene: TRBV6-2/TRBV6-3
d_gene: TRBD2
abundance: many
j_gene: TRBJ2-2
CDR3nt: TGTGCCAGCAGTTACTCGCTAGCGGAAGCCGGGGAGCTGTTTTTT
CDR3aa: CASSYSLAEAGELFF

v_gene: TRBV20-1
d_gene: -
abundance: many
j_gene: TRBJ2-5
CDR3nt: TGCAGTGCTAGAGATCCCGGACTTACGTCGAGGGGAGAGACCCAGTACTTC
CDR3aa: CSARDPGLTSRGETQYF

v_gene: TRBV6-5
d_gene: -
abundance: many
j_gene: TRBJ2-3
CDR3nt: TGTGCCAGCAGTTACGGGGGAGATAGGACAGATACGCAGTATTTT
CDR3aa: CASSYGGDRTDTQYF

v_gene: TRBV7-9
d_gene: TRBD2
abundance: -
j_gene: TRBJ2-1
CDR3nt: TGTGCCAGCAGCTTCGAAACTAGCGCCAATGAGCAGGTCTTC
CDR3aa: CASSFETSANEQVF

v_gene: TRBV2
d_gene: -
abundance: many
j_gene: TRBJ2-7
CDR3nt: TGTGCCAGCAGTGAACTAGACTACGAGCAGTACTTC
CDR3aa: CASSELDYEQYF

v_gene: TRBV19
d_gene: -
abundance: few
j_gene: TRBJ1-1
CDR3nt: TGTGCCAGTAGTCCCCGCCGTCGAGGGATGAACACTGAAGCTTTCTTT
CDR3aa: CASSPRRRGMNTEAFF

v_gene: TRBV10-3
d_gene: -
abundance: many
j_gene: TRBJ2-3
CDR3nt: TGTGCCATCAGTGAGAGGACTCCCAACATCCAGTATTTT
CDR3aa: CAISERTPNIQYF

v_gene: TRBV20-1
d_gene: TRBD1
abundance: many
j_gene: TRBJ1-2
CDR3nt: TGCAGTGCCCCGGACAGGAGGAGGGGGGGACTAGTGGCTAGTGGCTACACCTTC
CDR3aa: CSAPDRRRGGLVASGYTF

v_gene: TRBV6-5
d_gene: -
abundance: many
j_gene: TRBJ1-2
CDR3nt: TGTGCCAGCAGTAAGGGGACACGCGGCGTCACCTTC
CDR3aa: CASSKGTRGVTF

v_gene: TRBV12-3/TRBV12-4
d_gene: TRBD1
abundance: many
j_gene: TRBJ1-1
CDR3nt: TGTGCCAGCAGCAGACAGGGAGGGTCCACTGAAGCTTTCTTT
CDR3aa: CASSRQGGSTEAFF

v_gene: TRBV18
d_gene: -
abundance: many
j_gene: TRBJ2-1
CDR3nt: TGTGCCAGCTCACCACTGGGGGGCAGGGAGCAGTTCTTC
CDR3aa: CASSPLGGREQFF

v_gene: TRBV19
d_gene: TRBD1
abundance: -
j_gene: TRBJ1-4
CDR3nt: TGTGCCAGTAGTCAATTTGGGACAGCAACTAATGAAAAACTGTTTTTT
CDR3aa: CASSQFGTATNEKLFF

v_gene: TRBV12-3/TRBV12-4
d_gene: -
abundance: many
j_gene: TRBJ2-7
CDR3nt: TGTGCCAGCAGTCGAAACTTCTTAGGCTACGAGCAGTACTTC
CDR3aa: CASSRNFLGYEQYF

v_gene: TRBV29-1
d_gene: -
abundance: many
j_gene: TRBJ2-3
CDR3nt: TGCAGCGTTGAGATGGCTAGGGGGAACACAGATACGCAGTATTTT
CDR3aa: CSVEMARGNTDTQYF

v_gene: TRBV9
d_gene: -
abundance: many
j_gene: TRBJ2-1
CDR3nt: TGTGCCAGCAGCGTAGTAAGCGGAGCATACAATGAGCAGTTCTTC
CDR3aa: CASSVVSGAYNEQFF

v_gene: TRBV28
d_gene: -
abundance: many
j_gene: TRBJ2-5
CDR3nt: TGTGCCAGCAGTTCGCCCCGGGGGAGCGTCCAAGAGACCCAGTACTTC
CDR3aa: CASSSPRGSVQETQYF

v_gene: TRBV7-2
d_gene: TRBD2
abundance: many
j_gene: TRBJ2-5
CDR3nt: TGTGCCAGCAGCTCCTTAGCGGGGGGAGAGACCCAGTACTTC
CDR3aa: CASSSLAGGETQYF

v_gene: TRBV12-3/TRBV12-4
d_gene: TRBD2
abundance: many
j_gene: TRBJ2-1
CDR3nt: TGTGCCAGCAACCCCAGCGGGAGCTCCTACAATGAGCAGTTCTTC
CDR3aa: CASNPSGSSYNEQFF

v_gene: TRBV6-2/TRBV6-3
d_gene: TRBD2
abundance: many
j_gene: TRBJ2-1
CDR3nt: TGTGCCAGCAGTTGGTACGGCGGGGGGGATGAGCAGTTCTTC
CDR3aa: CASSWYGGGDEQFF

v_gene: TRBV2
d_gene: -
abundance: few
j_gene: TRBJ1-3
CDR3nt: TGTGCCAGAAAGGACTCCTCTGGAAACACCATATATTTT
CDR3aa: CARKDSSGNTIYF

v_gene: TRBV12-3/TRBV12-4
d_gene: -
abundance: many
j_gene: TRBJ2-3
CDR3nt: TGTGCCAGCAGCCCCGGACCCCCCACAGATACGCAGTATTTT
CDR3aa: CASSPGPPTDTQYF

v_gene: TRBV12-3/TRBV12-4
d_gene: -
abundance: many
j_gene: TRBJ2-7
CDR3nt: TGTGCCAGCAGTCTGGGGGGTTATGGGTACGAGCAGTACTTC
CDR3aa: CASSLGGYGYEQYF

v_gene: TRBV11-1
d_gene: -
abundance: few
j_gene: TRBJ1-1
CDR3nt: TGTGCCAGCAGCTTAAACATCATGAACACTGAAGCTTTCTTT
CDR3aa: CASSLNIMNTEAFF

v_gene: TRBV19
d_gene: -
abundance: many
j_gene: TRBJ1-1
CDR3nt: TGTGCCAGTAAGGCAGGGTCGGGATCTGAAGCTTTCTTT
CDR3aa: CASKAGSGSEAFF

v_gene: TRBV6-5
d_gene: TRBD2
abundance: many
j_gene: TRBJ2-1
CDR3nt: TGTGCCAGCAGTTACTCGCGGGACTACCCCAGTAGCATTTCCAATGAGCAGTTCTTC
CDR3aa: CASSYSRDYPSSISNEQFF

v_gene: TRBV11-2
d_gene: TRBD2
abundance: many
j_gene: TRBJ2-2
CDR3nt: TGTGCCAGCAGCTTACCCGGACTAGCGGGAACACAGACCGGGGAGCTGTTTTTT
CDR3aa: CASSLPGLAGTQTGELFF

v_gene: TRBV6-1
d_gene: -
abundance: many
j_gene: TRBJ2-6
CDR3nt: TGTGCCAGCAGAAAAGGGGGATCTGGGGCCAACGTCCTGACTTTC
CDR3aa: CASRKGGSGANVLTF

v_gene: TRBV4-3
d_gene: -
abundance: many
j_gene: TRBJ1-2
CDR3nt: TGCGCCAGCAGCCAAGATTATAGGGGCTATGGCTACACCTTC
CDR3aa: CASSQDYRGYGYTF

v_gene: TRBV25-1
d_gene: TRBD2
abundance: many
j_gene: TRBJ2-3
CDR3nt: TGTGCCAGCGGAGCGGGGGGTGGCACAGATACGCAGTATTTT
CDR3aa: CASGAGGGTDTQYF

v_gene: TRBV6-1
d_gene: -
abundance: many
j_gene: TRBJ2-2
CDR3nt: TGTGCCAGCAGCTGGGAGGGGGGCGGCACCGGGGAGCTGTTTTTT
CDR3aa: CASSWEGGGTGELFF